This T cell receptor beta chain came from a study of control samples from healthy donors and cancer patients (dated by TCRdb to 2020 to 2022). Library preparation used the immunoSEQ multiplex PCR assay. This is the immuneACCESS table as TCRdb keeps it, with only in-frame sequences that have V and J called. A part of the clones is gone; compared with another copy, unresolved V genes explain less than half, and the rest is unexplained. The sample table records 150,000 to 200,000 clones; around 94% of these occur just once. The biggest ten clones account for about 1.4% of the sample. This clone was counted once. Its antigen specificity is not known. The record has no base qualities; no much larger clone is one base away. CDR1 and CDR2 (SNHLY, FYNNEI) derive from the germline V gene. The CDR3 runs 13 residues from the cysteine to the phenylalanine. The DNA shown is the 39-base CDR3, in frame from base 1. The junction shows trimming of 5 bases on V and 2 bases on J, plus 9 bases between the germline ends.

Recombination connected TRBV2 to TRBJ1-1, with the D segment identity uncertain. The origin of this receptor is a woman aged 18-29 years in good health. The sequencing sample was made of blood. The sequence in DNA is TGTGCCAGCAGTCCACGTCGAAACACTGAAGCTTTCTTT. Its coded protein is CASSPRRNTEAFF.